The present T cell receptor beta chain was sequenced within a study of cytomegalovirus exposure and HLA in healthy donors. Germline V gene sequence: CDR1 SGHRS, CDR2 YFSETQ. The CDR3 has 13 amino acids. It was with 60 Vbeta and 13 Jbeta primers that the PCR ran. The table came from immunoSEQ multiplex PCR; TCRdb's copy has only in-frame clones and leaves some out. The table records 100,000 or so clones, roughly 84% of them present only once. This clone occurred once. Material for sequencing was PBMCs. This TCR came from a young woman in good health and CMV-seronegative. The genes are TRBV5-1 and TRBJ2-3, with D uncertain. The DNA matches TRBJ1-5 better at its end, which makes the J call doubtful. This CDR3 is CASSSSVADTQHF. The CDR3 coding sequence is TGCGCCAGCAGCTCTAGCGTCGCAGATACGCAGCATTTT.